Below, 8 T cell receptor beta chains from the same sample are listed, as sequenced in a study of cytomegalovirus exposure and HLA in healthy donors. TCRdb's table, derived via immunoSEQ multiplex PCR, lists solely in-frame clones and lacks some. The data show 250,000 to 400,000 clones, nearly 90% seen once. Sequenced input: PBMCs. Receptors were obtained from a man aged 30 to 45 in good health and CMV-seronegative.

CDR3 coding DNA: TGTGCCAGCAGCTTAGTTGCGGGGGTGAACACTGAAGCTTTCTTT. Its translation: CASSLVAGVNTEAFF. This rearrangement joins TRBV11-2 to TRBJ1-1; weak D call: TRBD1 (5 bases). The CDR3 consists of 15 residues. With 1 base removed from V and 0 bases from J, the gap between germline ends came to 9 bases. CDR1 and CDR2 from the germline V gene are SGHAT and FQNNGV.

The genes are TRBV6-4 and TRBJ2-3; the D gene is possibly TRBD2 (5 bases). CDR1 and CDR2 from the germline V gene are MRHNA and SNTAGT. The CDR3 covers 13 residues. V was trimmed by 8 bases and J by 5 bases, leaving 14 bases between them. CDR3 DNA sequence: TGTGCCAGCTCGACACGGGAAGGAGATACGCAGTATTTT. This encodes CASSTREGDTQYF.

V gene TRBV12-5 combines with J gene TRBJ1-2, with TRBD1 matching over 7 bases. Germline assignment: CDR1 LGHNT and CDR2 FRNRAP. The CDR3 is 15 residues long. Trimming at V came to 1 base and at J to 2 bases, leaving 4 bases not matched to a gene. CDR3 DNA sequence: TGTGCTAGTGGTTTGGGAGACAGGGACAACTATGGCTACACCTTC. Amino acid sequence: CASGLGDRDNYGYTF.

The rearrangement links TRBV7-6 to TRBJ2-1; 7 bases match TRBD2. Germline CDR1 is SGHVS and CDR2 is FNYEAQ. Trimming cost V 1 base and J 7 bases; bases outside gene matches: 13. The CDR3 covers 17 residues. Here the CDR3 reads CASSLGRKRGRENEQFF. CDR3 nucleotides: TGTGCCAGCAGCTTAGGGAGAAAGCGGGGACGGGAAAATGAGCAGTTCTTC.

The V gene is TRBV20-1, the J gene TRBJ2-3; possible D gene TRBD2, 6 bases. Germline V CDR1 and CDR2: DFQATT, SNEGSKA (reference sequence). Between the trimmed V and J ends, which lost 4 bases and 11 bases, there was a span of 13 bases. The CDR3 runs 11 residues. CDR3: CSATYLAQQYF. CDR3 nucleotides: TGCAGTGCTACCTATCTAGCGCAGCAGTATTTT.

The V gene is TRBV9, the J gene TRBJ1-2; D unclear. The germline V gene encodes CDR1 SGDLS and CDR2 YYNGEE. The CDR3 length is 13 residues. Trimming took 4 bases from V and 2 from J, leaving 9 bases between them. The CDR3 DNA reads as TGTGCCAGCAGCCCCGTTGAGAACTATGGCTACACCTTC. Its protein is CASSPVENYGYTF.

The chain combines TRBV7-9 with TRBJ2-7; 9 bases fit TRBD2. V lost 1 base, J lost 5 bases, and 6 bases stayed unmatched. This CDR3 is built from 15 residues. The germline V gene encodes CDR1 SEHNR and CDR2 FQNEAQ (reference sequence). The CDR3 loop is CASSLDAGGQDEQYF. The CDR3 nucleotides read TGTGCCAGCAGCTTAGATGCGGGGGGGCAAGACGAGCAGTACTTC.

The V and J genes are TRBV7-9 and TRBJ1-1, with D maybe TRBD1 (6 bases). Trimming stripped 5 bases from V and 1 base from J, with 17 bases between. The V gene's germline CDR1 is SEHNR and CDR2 FQNEAQ (reference sequence). The CDR3 totals 16 residues. The CDR3 DNA reads TGTGCCAGCAGCCCCCCAGGGGCAGGAACGAACACTGAAGCTTTCTTT. As protein: CASSPPGAGTNTEAFF.